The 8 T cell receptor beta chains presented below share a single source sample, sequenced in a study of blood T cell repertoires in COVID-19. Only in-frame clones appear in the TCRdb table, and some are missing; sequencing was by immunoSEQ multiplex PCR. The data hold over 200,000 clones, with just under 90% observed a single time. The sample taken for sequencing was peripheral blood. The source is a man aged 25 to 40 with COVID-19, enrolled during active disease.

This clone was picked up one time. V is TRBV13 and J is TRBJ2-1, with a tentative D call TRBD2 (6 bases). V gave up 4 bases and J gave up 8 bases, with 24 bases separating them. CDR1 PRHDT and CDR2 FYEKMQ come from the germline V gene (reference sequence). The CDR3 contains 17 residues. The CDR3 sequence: CASSSPKGLLANDEQFF. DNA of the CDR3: TGTGCCAGCAGCTCGCCAAAGGGTCTACTAGCAAACGATGAGCAGTTCTTC.

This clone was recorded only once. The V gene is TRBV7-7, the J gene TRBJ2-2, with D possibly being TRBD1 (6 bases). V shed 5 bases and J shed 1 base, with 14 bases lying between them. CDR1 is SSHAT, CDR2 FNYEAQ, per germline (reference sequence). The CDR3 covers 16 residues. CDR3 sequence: CASSLQGERNTGELFF. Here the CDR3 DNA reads TGTGCCAGCAGCCTACAGGGCGAAAGGAACACCGGGGAGCTGTTTTTT.

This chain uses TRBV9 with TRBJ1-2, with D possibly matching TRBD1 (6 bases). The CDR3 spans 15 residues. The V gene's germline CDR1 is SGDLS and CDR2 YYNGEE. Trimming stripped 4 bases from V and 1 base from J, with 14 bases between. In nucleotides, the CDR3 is TGTGCCAGCAGCCCTCAGGCAGGGGATAACTATGGCTACACCTTC. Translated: CASSPQAGDNYGYTF.

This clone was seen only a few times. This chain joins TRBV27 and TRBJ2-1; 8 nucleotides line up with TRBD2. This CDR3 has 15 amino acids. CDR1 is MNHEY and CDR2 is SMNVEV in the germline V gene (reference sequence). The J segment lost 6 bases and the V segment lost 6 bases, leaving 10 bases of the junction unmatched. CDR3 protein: CASSASGTSVNEQFF. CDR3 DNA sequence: TGTGCCAGCAGCGCCTCCGGGACTAGTGTCAATGAGCAGTTCTTC.

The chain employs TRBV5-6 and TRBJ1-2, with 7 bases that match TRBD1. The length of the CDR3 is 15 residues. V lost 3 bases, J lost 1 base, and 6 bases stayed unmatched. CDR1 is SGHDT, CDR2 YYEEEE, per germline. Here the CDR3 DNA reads TGTGCCAGCAGCTCACCCGGGACAGATAACTATGGCTACACCTTC. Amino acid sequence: CASSSPGTDNYGYTF.

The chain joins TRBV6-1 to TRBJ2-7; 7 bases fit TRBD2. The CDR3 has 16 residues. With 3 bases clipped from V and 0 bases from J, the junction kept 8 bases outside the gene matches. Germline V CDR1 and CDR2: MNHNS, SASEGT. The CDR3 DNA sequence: TGTGCCAGCAGTGACCTATGGGGGACTAACTCCTACGAGCAGTACTTC. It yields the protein CASSDLWGTNSYEQYF.

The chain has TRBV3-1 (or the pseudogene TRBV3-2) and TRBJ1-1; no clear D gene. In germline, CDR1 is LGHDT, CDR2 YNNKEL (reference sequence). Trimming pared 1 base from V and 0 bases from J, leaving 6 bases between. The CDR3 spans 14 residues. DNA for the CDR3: TGTGCCAGCAGCCAAGGGGAGATGAACACTGAAGCTTTCTTT. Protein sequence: CASSQGEMNTEAFF.

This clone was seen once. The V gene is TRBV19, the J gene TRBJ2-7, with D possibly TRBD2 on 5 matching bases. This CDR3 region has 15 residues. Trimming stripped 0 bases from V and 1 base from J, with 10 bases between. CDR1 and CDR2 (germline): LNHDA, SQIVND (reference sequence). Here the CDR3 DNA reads TGTGCCAGTAGTATAGAGAGAGAGGGATCCTACGAGCAGTACTTC. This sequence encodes CASSIEREGSYEQYF.